This TCR beta chain originates from a study of T cells in Graves' hyperthyroidism and ophthalmopathy. Across the study: Peripheral blood collection took place at initial diagnosis, before any treatment. General observations from the study: Model output signaled ophthalmopathy a median roughly six months ahead of onset.

This clonotype has more than one count but fewer than ten. The antigen remains unidentified. Amplification of TCR beta CDR3 regions was performed using RNA transcripts as template. Carried out on the TCR CDR3, a first-round RT-PCR used the HTBI primer set. TCRdb reprocessed the multiplex PCR reads via MiXCR and lists one record per CDR3 protein. The table shows 350,000 to 400,000 distinct CDR3 sequences, with around 14% occurring only once. Diagnoses were established using clinical symptoms, serum thyroxine and TRAb, thyroid ultrasound and orbital computed tomography. From germline, CDR1 is MDHEN and CDR2 SYDVKM. The CDR3 spans 14 residues. V gave up 2 bases and J gave up 6 bases; unmatched junction bases: 5.

The chain employs TRBV28 and TRBJ2-7; the match to TRBD2 covers 9 bases. Sequenced material: blood. This TCR came from a woman in her twenties or thirties with Graves' hyperthyroidism. The CDR3 DNA reads TGTGCCAGCAGTTTAACTAGCGGGCGCCGCGAGCAGTACTTC. Its translation: CASSLTSGRREQYF. Variable domain in full (rest from reference TRBV28 and TRBJ2-7): DVKVTQSSRYLVKRTGEKVFLECVQDMDHENMFWYRQDPGLGLRLIYFSYDVKMKEKGDIPEGYSVSREKKERFSLILESASTNQTSMYLCASSLTSGRREQYFGPGTRLTVT.